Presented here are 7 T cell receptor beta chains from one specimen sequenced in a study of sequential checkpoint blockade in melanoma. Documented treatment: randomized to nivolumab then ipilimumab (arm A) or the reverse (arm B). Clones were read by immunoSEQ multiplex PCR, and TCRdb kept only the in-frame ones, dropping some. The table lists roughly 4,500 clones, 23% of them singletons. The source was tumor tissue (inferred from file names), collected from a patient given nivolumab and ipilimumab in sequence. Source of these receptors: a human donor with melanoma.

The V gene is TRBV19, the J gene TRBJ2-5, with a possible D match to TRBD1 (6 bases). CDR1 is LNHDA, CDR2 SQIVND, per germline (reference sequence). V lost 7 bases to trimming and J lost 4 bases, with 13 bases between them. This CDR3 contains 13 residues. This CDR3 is CASMGNRAETQYF. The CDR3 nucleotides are TGTGCCAGTATGGGGAACAGGGCAGAGACCCAGTACTTC.

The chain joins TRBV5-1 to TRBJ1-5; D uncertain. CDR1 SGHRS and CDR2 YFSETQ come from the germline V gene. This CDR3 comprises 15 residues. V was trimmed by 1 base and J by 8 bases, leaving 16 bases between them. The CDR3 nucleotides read TGCGCCAGCAGCTTGTGGGGTGTGGGTGGAGAGCCCCAGCATTTT. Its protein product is CASSLWGVGGEPQHF.

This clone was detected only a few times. The CDR3 loop is CASSYPTSGLPDTQYF. The DNA for the CDR3 is TGTGCCAGCAGTTACCCGACTAGCGGCTTGCCGGATACGCAGTATTTT. The V and J genes are TRBV6-8 and TRBJ2-3, with 9 positions matching TRBD2. V lost 2 bases to trimming and J lost 6 bases; unmatched junction nucleotides: 9. CDR3 length: 16 residues. CDR1 and CDR2 from the germline V gene are MNHGY and SAAAGT.

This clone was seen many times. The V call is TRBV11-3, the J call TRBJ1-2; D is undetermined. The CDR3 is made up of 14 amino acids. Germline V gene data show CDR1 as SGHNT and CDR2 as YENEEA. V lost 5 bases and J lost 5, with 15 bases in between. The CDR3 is CASSPDVPGYGYTF. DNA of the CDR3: TGTGCCAGCAGCCCCGACGTCCCGGGGTATGGCTACACCTTC.

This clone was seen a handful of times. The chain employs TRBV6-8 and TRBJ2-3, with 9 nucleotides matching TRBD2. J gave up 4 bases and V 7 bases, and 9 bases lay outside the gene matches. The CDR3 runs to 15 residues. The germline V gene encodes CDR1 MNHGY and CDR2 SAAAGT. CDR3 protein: CASTKGSGRADTQYF. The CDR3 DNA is TGTGCCAGCACAAAGGGTAGCGGGAGAGCAGATACGCAGTATTTT.

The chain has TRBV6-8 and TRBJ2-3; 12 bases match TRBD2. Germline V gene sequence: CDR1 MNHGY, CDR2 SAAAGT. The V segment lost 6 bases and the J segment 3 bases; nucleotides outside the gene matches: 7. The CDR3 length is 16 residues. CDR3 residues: CASRKASGRETDTQYF. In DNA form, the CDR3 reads TGTGCCAGCAGAAAGGCTAGCGGGAGGGAGACAGATACGCAGTATTTT.

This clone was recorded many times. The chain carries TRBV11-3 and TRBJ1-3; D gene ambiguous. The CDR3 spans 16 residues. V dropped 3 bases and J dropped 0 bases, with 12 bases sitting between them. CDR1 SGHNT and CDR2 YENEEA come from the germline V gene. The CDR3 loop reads CASSLAGVFSGNTIYF. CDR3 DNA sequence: TGTGCCAGCAGCTTGGCTGGGGTCTTCTCTGGAAACACCATATATTTT.